Shown below are 3 T cell receptor beta chains from a single sample sequenced in a study of metastatic and nonmetastatic thyroid tumors. Thyroid surgery took place with no prior treatment in any patient. With MiXCR, TCRdb called clones anew from the PCR reads. The sample includes some 25,000 clones, approximately 24% seen only once; the top ten take roughly 8%. Source material: blood. These receptors all stem from a female donor with papillary thyroid cancer or a benign thyroid nodule (not recorded which). Some clones in this sample may be carry-over from other donors' samples.

The sample holds many counts of this clone. This may arise from a read error, as a much more abundant clone is one base away. The genes are TRBV6-2 or TRBV6-3 and TRBJ2-7; 8 bases map to TRBD2. V dropped 4 bases and J dropped 1; count of bases not matched to a gene: 3. CDR1 and CDR2 (germline): MNHEY, SVGEGT. The CDR3 is 14 amino acids. DNA of the CDR3: TGTGCCAGCAGTTCGGCTAGCGGGTCCTACGAGCAGTACTTC. It codes for CASSSASGSYEQYF.

On this clone: Given a much more abundant clone one base away, this may be a read error. At the DNA level, this CDR3 is encoded by other sequences in the same sample as well. V gene TRBV5-6 combines with J gene TRBJ2-2; tentative D call: TRBD2 (6 bases). Deletions cut 8 bases from V and 3 bases from J, with 17 bases between. The germline V gene has CDR1 SGHDT and CDR2 YYEEEE. The CDR3 length is 15 residues. The CDR3 sequence: CASNYRDFYTGELFF. In DNA, the CDR3 is TGTGCCAGTAACTACCGGGACTTCTACACCGGGGAGCTGTTTTTT.

Regarding this clone: One end of the junction does not line up with germline, which may come from a read error. In the same sample, other DNA sequences code for this CDR3. The rearrangement links TRBV6-2 or TRBV6-3 to TRBJ2-6; D tentatively fits TRBD1 or TRBD2 (5 bases each). CDR1 is MNHEY and CDR2 is SVGEGT in the germline V gene. The CDR3 sequence is 16 residues long. This chain's CDR3 is CASSRTLSSGANVLTF. As DNA, the CDR3 is TGCGCCAGCAGTCGGACTTTGAGCTCTGGGGCCAATGTCCTTACTTTC.